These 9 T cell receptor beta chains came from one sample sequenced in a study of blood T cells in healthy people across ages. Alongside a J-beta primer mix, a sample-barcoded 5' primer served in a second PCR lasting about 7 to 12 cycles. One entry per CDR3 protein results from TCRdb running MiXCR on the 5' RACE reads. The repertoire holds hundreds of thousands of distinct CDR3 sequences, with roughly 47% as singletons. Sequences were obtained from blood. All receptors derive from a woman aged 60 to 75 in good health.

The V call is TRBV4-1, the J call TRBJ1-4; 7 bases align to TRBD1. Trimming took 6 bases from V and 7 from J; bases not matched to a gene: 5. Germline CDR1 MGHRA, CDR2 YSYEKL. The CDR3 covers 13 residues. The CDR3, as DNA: TGCGCCAGCAGTTTCGACAGGGTTGAAAAACTGTTTTTT. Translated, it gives CASSFDRVEKLFF.

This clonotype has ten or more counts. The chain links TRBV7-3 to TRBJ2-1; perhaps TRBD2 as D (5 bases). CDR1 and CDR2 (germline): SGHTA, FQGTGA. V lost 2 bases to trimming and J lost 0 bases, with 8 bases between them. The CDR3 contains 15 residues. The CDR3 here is CASSLERNSYNEQFF. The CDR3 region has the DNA TGTGCCAGCAGCTTAGAGCGGAACTCCTACAATGAGCAGTTCTTC.

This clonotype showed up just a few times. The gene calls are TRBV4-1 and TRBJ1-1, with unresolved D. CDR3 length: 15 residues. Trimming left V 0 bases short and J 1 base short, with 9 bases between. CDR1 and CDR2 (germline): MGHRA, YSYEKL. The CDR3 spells CASSQDTAGNTEAFF. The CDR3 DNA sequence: TGCGCCAGCAGCCAAGACACCGCAGGGAACACTGAAGCTTTCTTT.

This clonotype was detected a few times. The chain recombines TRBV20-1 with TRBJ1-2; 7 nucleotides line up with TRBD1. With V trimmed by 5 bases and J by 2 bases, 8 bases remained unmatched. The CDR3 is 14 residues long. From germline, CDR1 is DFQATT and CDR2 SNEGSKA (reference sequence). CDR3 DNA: TGCAGTGCTTCCCGCAGGGGGGAAAACTATGGCTACACCTTC. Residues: CSASRRGENYGYTF.

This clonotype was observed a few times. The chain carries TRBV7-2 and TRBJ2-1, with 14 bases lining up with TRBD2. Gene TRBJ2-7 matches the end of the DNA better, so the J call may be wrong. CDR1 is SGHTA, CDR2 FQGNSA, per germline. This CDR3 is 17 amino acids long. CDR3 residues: CASSWTSGGSTYNEQYF. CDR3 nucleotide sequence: TGTGCCAGCAGCTGGACTAGCGGGGGGAGTACCTACAATGAGCAGTACTTC.

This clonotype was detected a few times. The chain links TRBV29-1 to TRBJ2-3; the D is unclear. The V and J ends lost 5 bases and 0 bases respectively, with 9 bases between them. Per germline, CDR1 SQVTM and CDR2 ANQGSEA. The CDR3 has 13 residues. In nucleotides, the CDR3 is TGCAGCGTTCGGGCGGATAGCACAGATACGCAGTATTTT. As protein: CSVRADSTDTQYF.

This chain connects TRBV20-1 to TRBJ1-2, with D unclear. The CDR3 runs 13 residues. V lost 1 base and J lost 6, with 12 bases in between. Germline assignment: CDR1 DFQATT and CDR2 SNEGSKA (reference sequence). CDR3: CSARVRARDGYTF. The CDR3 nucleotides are TGCAGTGCTAGAGTTAGGGCGCGGGATGGCTACACCTTC.

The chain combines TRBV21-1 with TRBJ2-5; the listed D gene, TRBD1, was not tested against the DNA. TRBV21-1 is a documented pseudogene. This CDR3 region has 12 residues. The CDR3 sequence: CASSNRGHAQYF. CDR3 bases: TGTGCCAGCAGCAACAGGGGTCACGCGCAGTACTTC.

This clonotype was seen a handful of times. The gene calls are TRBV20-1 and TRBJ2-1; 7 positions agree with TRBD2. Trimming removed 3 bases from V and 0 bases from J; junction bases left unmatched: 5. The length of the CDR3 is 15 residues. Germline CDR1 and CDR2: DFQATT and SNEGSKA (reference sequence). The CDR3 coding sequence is TGCAGTGCTAGCCGGGGGGTAAGCTCCTACAATGAGCAGTTCTTC. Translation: CSASRGVSSYNEQFF.